What follows describes a single T cell receptor beta chain. This may be a read error: a much more frequent sequence differs by one nucleotide. The data originate from a study of tumor-infiltrating lymphocytes in primary liver carcinoma. On the study more broadly: These patients were men and women whose ages were 30 to 69 years.

Without any cell sorting, about 19-30 mg of bulk tissue yielded co-extracted RNA and DNA. A primer matching the constant region was used to make TCR beta cDNA from approximately 520 ng of total RNA. Three nested multiplex PCR rounds, a slightly modified ARM-PCR method, built the TCR beta libraries. The opening two PCR rounds, approximately 10 cycles each, paired TRBV1-TRBV30 forward primers with a C-beta reverse primer. In TCRdb, the multiplex PCR reads were re-called with MiXCR into one record per CDR3 protein. The sample holds 85,000 to 100,000 distinct CDR3 sequences, 68% seen once. The V end lost 2 bases, the J end lost 6 bases, and 10 bases lay between the germline ends. This CDR3 is built from 13 residues.

The sequence was collected from a man in his forties with primary liver carcinoma and hepatitis B virus infection. This rearrangement joins TRBV12-3 or TRBV12-4 to TRBJ1-2; D is unclear. The material sequenced was tumor-adjacent normal liver tissue. The chain's CDR3 is CASSLSAPNGYTF. In nucleotides, the CDR3 is TGTGCCAGCAGTTTATCGGCGCCGAATGGCTACACCTTC.